Shown below are 10 T cell receptor beta chains from a single sample sequenced in a study of blood T cell repertoires in COVID-19. TCRdb keeps only in-frame clones here, not all; method: immunoSEQ multiplex PCR. The table includes 440,000 or so clones, approximately 89% detected once. Sequencing was carried out using peripheral blood. Receptors originate from a woman aged 35 to 49 with COVID-19, enrolled during active disease.

The chain has TRBV28 and TRBJ2-1; 7 nucleotides match TRBD2. CDR1 is MDHEN, CDR2 SYDVKM, per germline. Trimming at V came to 7 bases and at J to 1 base, leaving 4 bases not matched to a gene. CDR3 length: 14 amino acids. Here the CDR3 DNA reads TGTGCCAGCACGACGGGGGGATCCTACAATGAGCAGTTCTTC. It translates to CASTTGGSYNEQFF.

The J gene is TRBJ2-5, the V gene TRBV27; maybe TRBD2 (5 bases). CDR1 and CDR2 (germline): MNHEY, SMNVEV (reference sequence). V lost 2 bases and J lost 4, with 11 bases in between. This CDR3 is built from 14 residues. For the CDR3, the DNA is TGTGCCAGCAGTTTAAAGCCTAGCAGAGAGACCCAGTACTTC. Encoded protein: CASSLKPSRETQYF.

The V gene is TRBV19, the J gene TRBJ2-2; D possibly corresponds to TRBD2 (5 bases). V was clipped by 8 bases and J by 1 base, with 11 bases between them. Germline CDR1 LNHDA, CDR2 SQIVND (reference sequence). The CDR3 contains 14 residues. CDR3 in amino acids: CASRSGGNTGELFF. The CDR3 DNA sequence: TGTGCCAGTCGGTCCGGAGGGAACACCGGGGAGCTGTTTTTT.

The chain couples TRBV28 to TRBJ2-1, with a tentative D call TRBD2 (6 bases). The germline V gene has CDR1 MDHEN and CDR2 SYDVKM. The CDR3 has 15 amino acids. Trimming cost V 3 bases and J 6 bases, with 15 bases left between them. CDR3 in amino acids: CASSFWGVGLNEQFF. The CDR3 coding sequence is TGTGCCAGCAGTTTTTGGGGAGTGGGACTCAATGAGCAGTTCTTC.

The V gene is TRBV4-2, the J gene TRBJ2-2, with D possibly matching TRBD2 (7 bases). There are 18 residues in the CDR3. The V end was cut by 1 base, the J end by 2 bases, with 17 bases between. Germline assignment: CDR1 LGHNA and CDR2 YNFKEQ. CDR3 amino acids: CASSQVRGGAVNTGELFF. CDR3 DNA: TGTGCCAGCAGCCAAGTACGTGGGGGGGCGGTTAACACCGGGGAGCTGTTTTTT.

The rearrangement links TRBV7-2 to TRBJ2-1, with D hard to call. V was pared by 4 bases and J by 10 bases, with 11 bases between. Germline CDR1 and CDR2: SGHTA and FQGNSA. CDR3 length: 12 residues. The CDR3 bases are TGTGCCAGCAGCTCGACTCGGTACGAGCAGTTCTTC. This translates into CASSSTRYEQFF.

The rearrangement links TRBV19 to TRBJ2-5, with 7 nucleotides matching TRBD2. This CDR3 is 15 amino acids long. Per the germline V gene, CDR1 is LNHDA and CDR2 is SQIVND (reference sequence). V was clipped by 5 bases and J by 5 bases; unmatched bases: 11. The CDR3 DNA reads as TGTGCCAGTAGTGCTTCAGCGGGGACCTTGGAGACCCAGTACTTC. Its translation is CASSASAGTLETQYF.

The chain links TRBV19 to TRBJ1-4; 7 bases agree with TRBD1. The length of the CDR3 is 14 residues. CDR1 is LNHDA and CDR2 is SQIVND in the germline V gene (reference sequence). V lost 9 bases to trimming and J lost 5 bases; unmatched junction nucleotides: 9. The CDR3 DNA sequence: TGTGCCAGCAGGCCAGGGACAGCGAATGAAAAACTGTTTTTT. This encodes CASRPGTANEKLFF.

This clone was seen more than once but under ten times. This chain uses TRBV6-2 or TRBV6-3 with TRBJ1-2, with a tentative D call TRBD1 (5 bases). Germline assignment: CDR1 MNHEY and CDR2 SVGEGT. The CDR3 is 14 residues long. V lost 4 bases to trimming and J lost 4 bases, with 13 bases between them. The CDR3 sequence: CASSSRGDGYGYTF. The CDR3 nucleotides are TGTGCCAGCAGTTCTAGGGGCGATGGCTATGGCTACACCTTC.

This chain connects TRBV19 to TRBJ2-2, with 9 nucleotides matching TRBD1. CDR3 size: 16 residues. Germline assignment: CDR1 LNHDA and CDR2 SQIVND (reference sequence). The V and J ends lost 6 bases and 5 bases, in that order; junction bases with no gene match: 10. This CDR3 is CASRKRDREHTGELFF. The CDR3 nucleotides read TGTGCCAGTAGGAAAAGGGACAGGGAACATACCGGGGAGCTGTTTTTT.